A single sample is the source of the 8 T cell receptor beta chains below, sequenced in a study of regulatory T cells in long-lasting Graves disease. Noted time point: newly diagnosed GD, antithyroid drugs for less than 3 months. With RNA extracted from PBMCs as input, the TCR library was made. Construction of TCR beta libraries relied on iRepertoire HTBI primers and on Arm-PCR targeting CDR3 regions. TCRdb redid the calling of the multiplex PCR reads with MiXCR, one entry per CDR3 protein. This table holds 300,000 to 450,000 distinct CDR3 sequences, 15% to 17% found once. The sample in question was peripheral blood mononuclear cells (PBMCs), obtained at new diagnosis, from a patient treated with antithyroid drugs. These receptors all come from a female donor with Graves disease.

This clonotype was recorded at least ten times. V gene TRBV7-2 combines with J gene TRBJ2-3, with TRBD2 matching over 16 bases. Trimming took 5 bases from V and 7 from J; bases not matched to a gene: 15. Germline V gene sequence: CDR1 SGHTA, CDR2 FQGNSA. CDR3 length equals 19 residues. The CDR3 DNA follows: TGTGCCAGCAGCCCCCCCCGAGGGACTAGCGGGAGGGCCACGAATACGCAGTATTTT. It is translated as CASSPPRGTSGRATNTQYF.

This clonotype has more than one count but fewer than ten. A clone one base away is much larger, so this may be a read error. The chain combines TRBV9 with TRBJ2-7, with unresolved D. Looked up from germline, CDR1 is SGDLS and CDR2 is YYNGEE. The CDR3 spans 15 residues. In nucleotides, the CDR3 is TGTGCCAGCAGCGTAGGAGGACCAGGTGGCTACGGGCAGTACTTC. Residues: CASSVGGPGGYGQYF.

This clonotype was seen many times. The DNA of the CDR3 is TGCAGTGCTAGTTCCGGGGAGCAGTTCTTC. Translated, it gives CSASSGEQFF. The chain has TRBV20-1 and TRBJ2-1; D unclear. The CDR3 consists of 10 residues. Trimming took off 3 bases at V and 10 bases at J, with 7 bases between the two ends. The germline V gene has CDR1 DFQATT and CDR2 SNEGSKA (reference sequence).

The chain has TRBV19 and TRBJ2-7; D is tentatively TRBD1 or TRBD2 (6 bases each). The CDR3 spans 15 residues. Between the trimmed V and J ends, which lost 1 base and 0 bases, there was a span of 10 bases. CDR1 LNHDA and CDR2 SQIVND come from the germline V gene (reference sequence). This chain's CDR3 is CASSIAGASSYEQYF. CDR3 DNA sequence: TGTGCCAGTAGTATAGCGGGGGCCAGCTCCTACGAGCAGTACTTC.

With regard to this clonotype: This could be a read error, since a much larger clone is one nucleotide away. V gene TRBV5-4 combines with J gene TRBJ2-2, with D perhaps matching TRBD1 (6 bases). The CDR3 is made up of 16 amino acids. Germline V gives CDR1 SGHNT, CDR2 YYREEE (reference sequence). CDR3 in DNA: TGTGCCAGCAGCTTGGTTCCAGGGGATGCGACCGGGGAGCCGTTTTTT. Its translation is CASSLVPGDATGEPFF.

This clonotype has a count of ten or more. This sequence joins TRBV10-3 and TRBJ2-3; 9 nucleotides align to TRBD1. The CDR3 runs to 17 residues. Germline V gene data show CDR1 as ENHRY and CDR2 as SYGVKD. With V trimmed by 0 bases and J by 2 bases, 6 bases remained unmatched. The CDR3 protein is CAISESFRDRDTDTQYF. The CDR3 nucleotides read TGTGCCATCAGTGAGTCTTTCCGGGACAGGGACACAGATACGCAGTATTTT.

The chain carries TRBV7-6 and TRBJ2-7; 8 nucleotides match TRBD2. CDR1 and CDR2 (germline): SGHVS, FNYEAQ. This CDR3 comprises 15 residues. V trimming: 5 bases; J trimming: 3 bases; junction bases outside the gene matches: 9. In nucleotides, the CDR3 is TGTGCCAGCAGCCCCCGGGACGGGGGGGACTACGAGCAGTACTTC. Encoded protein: CASSPRDGGDYEQYF.

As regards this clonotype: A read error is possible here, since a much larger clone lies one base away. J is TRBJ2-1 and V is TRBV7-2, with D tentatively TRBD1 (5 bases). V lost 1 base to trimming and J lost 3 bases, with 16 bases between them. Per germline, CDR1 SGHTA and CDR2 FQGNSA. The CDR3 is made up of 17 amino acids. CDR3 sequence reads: CASSLVDVGGHYNEQFF. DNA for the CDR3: TGTGCCAGCAGCTTAGTGGACGTGGGCGGACACTACAATGAGCAGTTCTTC.